This record concerns one TCR beta chain sequence. The length of the CDR3 is 12 residues. Germline V CDR1 and CDR2: GTSNPN, SVGIG (reference sequence). With 4 bases removed from V and 2 bases from J, the gap between germline ends came to 9 bases. Assay: immunoSEQ multiplex PCR; the TCRdb copy retains only in-frame clones and omits some. Of 150,000 to 200,000 clones listed, around 80% were seen once; the top ten hold approximately 18%. The data belong to a study of blood T cell repertoires in COVID-19. Background on the study: Both acute and convalescent COVID-19 samples were obtained from the United States, Italy and Spain. Nucleic acid was either cDNA or gDNA, and it came from T cells, B-cell-depleted T cells, or PBMCs.

The chain recombines TRBV30 with TRBJ2-7; D is unclear. Sample: peripheral blood. This TCR derives from a woman older than 75 with acute or convalescent COVID-19. The CDR3 sequence: CAWIPGAYEQYF. CDR3 DNA: TGTGCCTGGATTCCTGGAGCCTACGAGCAGTACTTC.